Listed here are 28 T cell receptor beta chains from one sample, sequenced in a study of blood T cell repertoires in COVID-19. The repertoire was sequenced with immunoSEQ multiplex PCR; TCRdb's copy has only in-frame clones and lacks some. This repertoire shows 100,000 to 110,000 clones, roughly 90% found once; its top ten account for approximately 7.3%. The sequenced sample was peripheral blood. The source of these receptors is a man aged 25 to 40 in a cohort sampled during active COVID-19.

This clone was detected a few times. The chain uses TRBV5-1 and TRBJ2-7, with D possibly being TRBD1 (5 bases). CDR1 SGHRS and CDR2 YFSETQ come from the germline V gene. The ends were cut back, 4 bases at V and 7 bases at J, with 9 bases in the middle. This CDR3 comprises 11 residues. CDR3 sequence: CASSRDREQYF. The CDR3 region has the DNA TGCGCCAGCAGCCGAGACAGAGAGCAGTACTTC.

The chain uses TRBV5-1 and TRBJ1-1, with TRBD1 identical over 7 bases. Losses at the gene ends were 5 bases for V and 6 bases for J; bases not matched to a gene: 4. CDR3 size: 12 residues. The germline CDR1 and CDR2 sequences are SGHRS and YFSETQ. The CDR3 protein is CASRYGQAEAFF. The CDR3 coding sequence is TGCGCCAGCAGATACGGACAGGCTGAAGCTTTCTTT.

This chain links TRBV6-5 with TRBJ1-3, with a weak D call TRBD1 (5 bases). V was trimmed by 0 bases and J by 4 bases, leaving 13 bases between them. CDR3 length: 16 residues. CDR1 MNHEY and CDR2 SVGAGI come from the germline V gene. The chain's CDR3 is CASSYSISGSGNTIYF. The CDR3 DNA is TGTGCCAGCAGTTACTCGATTTCAGGGTCCGGAAACACCATATATTTT.

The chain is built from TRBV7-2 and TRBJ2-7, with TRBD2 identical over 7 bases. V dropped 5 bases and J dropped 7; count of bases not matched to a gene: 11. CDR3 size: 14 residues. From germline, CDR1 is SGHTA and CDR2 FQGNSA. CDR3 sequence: CASSPGTTRGEQYF. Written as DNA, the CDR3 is TGTGCCAGCAGCCCTGGGACTACCCGTGGAGAGCAGTACTTC.

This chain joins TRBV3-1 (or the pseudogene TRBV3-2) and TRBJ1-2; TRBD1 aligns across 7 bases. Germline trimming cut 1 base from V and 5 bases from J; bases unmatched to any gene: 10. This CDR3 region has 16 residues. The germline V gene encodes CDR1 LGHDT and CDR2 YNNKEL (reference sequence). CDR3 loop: CASSQGAAGGRYGYTF. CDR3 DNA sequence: TGTGCCAGCAGCCAAGGAGCGGCAGGGGGTCGGTATGGCTACACCTTC.

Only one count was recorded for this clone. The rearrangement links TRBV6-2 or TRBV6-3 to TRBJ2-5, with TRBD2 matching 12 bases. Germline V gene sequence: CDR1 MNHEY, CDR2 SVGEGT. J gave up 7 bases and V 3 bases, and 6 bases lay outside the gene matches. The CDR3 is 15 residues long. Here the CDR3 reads CASSYTSGGPGTQYF. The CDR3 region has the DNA TGTGCCAGCAGTTATACTAGCGGGGGGCCTGGGACCCAGTACTTC.

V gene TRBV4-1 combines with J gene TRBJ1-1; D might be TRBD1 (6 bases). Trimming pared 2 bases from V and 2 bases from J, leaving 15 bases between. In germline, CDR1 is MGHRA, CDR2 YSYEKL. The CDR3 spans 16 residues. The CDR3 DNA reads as TGCGCCAGCAGCCAAACAGGGTTTTCGCTAAACACTGAAGCTTTCTTT. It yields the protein CASSQTGFSLNTEAFF.

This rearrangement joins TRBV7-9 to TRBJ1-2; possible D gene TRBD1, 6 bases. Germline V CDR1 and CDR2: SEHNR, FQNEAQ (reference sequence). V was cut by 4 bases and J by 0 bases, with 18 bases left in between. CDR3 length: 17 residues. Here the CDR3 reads CASSWNRDTAANYGYTF. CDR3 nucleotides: TGTGCCAGCAGCTGGAACCGGGACACGGCCGCTAACTATGGCTACACCTTC.

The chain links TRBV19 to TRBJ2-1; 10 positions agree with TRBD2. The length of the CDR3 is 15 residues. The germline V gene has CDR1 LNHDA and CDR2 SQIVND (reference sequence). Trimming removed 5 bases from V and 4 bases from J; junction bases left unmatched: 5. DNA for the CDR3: TGTGCCAGTAGTCTACTAGCGGGGTCGTACAATGAGCAGTTCTTC. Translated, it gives CASSLLAGSYNEQFF.

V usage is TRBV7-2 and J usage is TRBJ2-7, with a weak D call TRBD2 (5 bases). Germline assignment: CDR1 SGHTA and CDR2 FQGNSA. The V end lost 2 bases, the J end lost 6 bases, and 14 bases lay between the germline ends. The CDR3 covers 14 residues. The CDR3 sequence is CASSLSTGKGEQYF. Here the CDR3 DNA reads TGTGCCAGCAGCTTATCTACGGGAAAGGGCGAGCAGTACTTC. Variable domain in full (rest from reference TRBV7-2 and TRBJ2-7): GAGVSQSPSNKVTEKGKDVELRCDPISGHTALYWYRQSLGQGLEFLIYFQGNSAPDKSGLPSDRFSAERTGGSVSTLTIQRTQQEDSAVYLCASSLSTGKGEQYFGPGTRLTVT.

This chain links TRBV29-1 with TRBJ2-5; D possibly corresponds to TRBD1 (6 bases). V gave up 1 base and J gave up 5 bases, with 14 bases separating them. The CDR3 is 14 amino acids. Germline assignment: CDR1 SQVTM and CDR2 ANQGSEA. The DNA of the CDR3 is TGCAGCGTTGAAGCGCCCGCCAGGGGTGAGACCCAGTACTTC. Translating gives CSVEAPARGETQYF.

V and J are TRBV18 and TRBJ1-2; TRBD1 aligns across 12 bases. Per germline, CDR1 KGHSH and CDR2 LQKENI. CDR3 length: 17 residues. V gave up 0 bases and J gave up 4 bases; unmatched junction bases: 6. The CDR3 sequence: CASSPPPGQGASYGYTF. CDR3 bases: TGTGCCAGCTCACCACCCCCGGGACAGGGGGCCAGCTATGGCTACACCTTC.

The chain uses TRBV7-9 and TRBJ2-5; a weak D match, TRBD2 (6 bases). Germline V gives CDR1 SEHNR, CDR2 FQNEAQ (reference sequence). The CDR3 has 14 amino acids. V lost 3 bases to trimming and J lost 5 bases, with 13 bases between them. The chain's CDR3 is CASSFGGVKETQYF. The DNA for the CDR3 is TGTGCCAGCAGCTTCGGAGGGGTGAAGGAGACCCAGTACTTC.

CDR3 DNA sequence: TGTGCCAGCAGTTACGACAGGTTCGCGGGGCCCCAGCATTTT. Translating it yields CASSYDRFAGPQHF. The J gene is TRBJ1-5, the V gene TRBV6-5; TRBD1 might be the D (6 bases). Germline V gene lookup returns CDR1 MNHEY and CDR2 SVGAGI. V lost 2 bases and J lost 9, with 14 bases in between. There are 14 residues in the CDR3.

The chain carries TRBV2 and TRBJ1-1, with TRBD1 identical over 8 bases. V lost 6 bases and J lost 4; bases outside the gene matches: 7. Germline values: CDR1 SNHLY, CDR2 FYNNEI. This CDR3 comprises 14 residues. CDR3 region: CASREQGASTEAFF. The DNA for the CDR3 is TGTGCCAGCAGAGAGCAGGGGGCTAGCACTGAAGCTTTCTTT.

The CDR3 here is CASRLGTTGYGYTF. The CDR3 nucleotides read TGTGCCAGCAGACTCGGGACAACGGGCTATGGCTACACCTTC. The rearrangement uses TRBV2 and TRBJ1-2, with D possibly matching TRBD1 (6 bases). CDR3 size: 14 residues. Germline-derived CDR1 and CDR2 are SNHLY and FYNNEI. V gave up 6 bases and J gave up 4 bases, with 15 bases separating them. Looking up the rest from reference TRBV2 and TRBJ1-2 gives the full variable domain: EPEVTQTPSHQVTQMGQEVILRCVPISNHLYFYWYRQILGQKVEFLVSFYNNEISEKSEIFDDQFSVERPDGSNFTLKIRSTKLEDSAMYFCASRLGTTGYGYTFGSGTRLTVV.

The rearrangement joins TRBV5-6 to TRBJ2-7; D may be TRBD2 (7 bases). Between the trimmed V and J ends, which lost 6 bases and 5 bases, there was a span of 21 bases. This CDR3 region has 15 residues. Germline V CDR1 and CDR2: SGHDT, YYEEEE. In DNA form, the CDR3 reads TGTGCCAGCACCCCGGACAAGGGGGGGCGGAACGAGCAGTACTTC. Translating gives CASTPDKGGRNEQYF.

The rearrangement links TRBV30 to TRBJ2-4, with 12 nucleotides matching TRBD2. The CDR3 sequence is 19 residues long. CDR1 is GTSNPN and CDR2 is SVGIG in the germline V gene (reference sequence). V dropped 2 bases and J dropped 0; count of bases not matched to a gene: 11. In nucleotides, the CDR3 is TGTGCCTGGAGTAGCCTGACTAGCGGGGGAGTTATAGCCAAAAACATTCAGTACTTC. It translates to CAWSSLTSGGVIAKNIQYF.

Here the CDR3 reads CASSPGRGGGELFF. The DNA of the CDR3 is TGTGCCAGCAGCCCAGGGAGGGGCGGCGGGGAGCTGTTTTTT. This chain connects TRBV11-3 to TRBJ2-2, with TRBD2 matching over 7 bases. Trimming took 5 bases from V and 7 from J; bases not matched to a gene: 7. The CDR3 totals 14 residues. The germline V gene encodes CDR1 SGHNT and CDR2 YENEEA.

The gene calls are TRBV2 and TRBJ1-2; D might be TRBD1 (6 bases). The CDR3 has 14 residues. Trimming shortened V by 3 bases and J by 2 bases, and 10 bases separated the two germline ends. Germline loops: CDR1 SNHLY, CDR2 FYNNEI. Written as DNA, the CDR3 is TGTGCCAGCAGTGACCTAACAGGGAACTATGGCTACACCTTC. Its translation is CASSDLTGNYGYTF. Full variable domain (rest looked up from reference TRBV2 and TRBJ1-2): EPEVTQTPSHQVTQMGQEVILRCVPISNHLYFYWYRQILGQKVEFLVSFYNNEISEKSEIFDDQFSVERPDGSNFTLKIRSTKLEDSAMYFCASSDLTGNYGYTFGSGTRLTVV.

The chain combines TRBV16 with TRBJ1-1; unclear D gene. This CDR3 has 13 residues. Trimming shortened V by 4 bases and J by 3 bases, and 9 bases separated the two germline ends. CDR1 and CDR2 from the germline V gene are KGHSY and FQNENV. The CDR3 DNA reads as TGTGCCAGCAGCCCCCAGGTCGACACTGAAGCTTTCTTT. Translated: CASSPQVDTEAFF.

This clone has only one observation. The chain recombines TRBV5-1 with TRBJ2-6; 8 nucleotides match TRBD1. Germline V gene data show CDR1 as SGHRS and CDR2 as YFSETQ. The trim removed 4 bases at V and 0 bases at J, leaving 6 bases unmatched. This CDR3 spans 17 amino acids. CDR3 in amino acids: CASSPTGDNSGANVLTF. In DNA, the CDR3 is TGCGCCAGCAGCCCGACAGGGGACAACTCTGGGGCCAACGTCCTGACTTTC.

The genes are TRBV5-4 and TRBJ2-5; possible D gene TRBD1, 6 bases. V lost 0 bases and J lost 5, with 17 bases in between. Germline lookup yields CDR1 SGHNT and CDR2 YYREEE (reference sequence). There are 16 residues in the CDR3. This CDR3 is CASSLAPGTRGETQYF. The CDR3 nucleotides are TGTGCCAGCAGCTTGGCGCCGGGAACCAGGGGTGAGACCCAGTACTTC.

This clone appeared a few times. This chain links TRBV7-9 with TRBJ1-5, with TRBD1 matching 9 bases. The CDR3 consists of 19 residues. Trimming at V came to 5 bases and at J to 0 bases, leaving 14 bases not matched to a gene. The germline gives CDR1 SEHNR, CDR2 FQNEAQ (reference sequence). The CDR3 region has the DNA TGTGCCAGCAGCACAGGGGGCTCGACCCGTACCTATAGCAATCAGCCCCAGCATTTT. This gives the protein CASSTGGSTRTYSNQPQHF.

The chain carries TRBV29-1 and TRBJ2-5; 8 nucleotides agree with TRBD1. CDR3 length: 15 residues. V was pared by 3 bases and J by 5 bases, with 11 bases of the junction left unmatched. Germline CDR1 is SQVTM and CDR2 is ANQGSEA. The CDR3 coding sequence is TGCAGCGTTGACGCTGGGACAGGTCAGGGGGAGACCCAGTACTTC. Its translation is CSVDAGTGQGETQYF.

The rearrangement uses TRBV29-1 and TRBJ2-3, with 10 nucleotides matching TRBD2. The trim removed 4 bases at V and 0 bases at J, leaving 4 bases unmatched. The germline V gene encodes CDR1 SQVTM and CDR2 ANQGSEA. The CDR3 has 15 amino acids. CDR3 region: CSVGGAGGSTDTQYF. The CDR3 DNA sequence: TGCAGCGTTGGAGGAGCGGGGGGGAGCACAGATACGCAGTATTTT.

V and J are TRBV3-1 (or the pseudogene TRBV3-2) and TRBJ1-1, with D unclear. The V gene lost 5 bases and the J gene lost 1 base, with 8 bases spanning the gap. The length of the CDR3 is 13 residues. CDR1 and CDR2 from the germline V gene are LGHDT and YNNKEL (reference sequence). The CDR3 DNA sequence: TGTGCCAGCAGCTACCAGGCGAACACTGAAGCTTTCTTT. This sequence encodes CASSYQANTEAFF.

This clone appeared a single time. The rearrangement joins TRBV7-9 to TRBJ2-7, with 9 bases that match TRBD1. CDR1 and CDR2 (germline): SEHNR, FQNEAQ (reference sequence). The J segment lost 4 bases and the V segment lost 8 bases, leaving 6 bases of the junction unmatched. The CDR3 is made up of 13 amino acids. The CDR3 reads CASGRTGAYEQYF. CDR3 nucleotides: TGTGCCAGCGGTCGGACAGGGGCTTACGAGCAGTACTTC.